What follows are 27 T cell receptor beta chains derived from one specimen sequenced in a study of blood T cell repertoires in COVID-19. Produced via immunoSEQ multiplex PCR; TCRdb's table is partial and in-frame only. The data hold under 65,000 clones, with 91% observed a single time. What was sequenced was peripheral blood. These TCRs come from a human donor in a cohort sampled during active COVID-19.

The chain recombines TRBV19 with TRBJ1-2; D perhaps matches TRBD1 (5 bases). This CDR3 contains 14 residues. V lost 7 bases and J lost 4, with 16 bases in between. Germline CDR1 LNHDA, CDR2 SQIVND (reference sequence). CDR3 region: CASNLVGAVYGYTF. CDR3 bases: TGTGCCAGTAATCTGGTAGGGGCGGTCTATGGCTACACCTTC.

As DNA, the CDR3 is TGCGCCAGCAGCTTGGTTCCGGCGGGGAACACTGAAGCTTTCTTT. It is translated as CASSLVPAGNTEAFF. The chain employs TRBV5-1 and TRBJ1-1; no reliable D call. CDR1 SGHRS and CDR2 YFSETQ come from the germline V gene. V was cut by 0 bases and J by 1 base, with 10 bases left in between. The CDR3 totals 15 residues.

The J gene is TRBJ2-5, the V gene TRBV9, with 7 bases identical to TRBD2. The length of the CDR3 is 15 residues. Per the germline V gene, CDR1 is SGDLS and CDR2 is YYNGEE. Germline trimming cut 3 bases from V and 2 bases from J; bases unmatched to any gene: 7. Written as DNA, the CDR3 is TGTGCCAGCAGCGCGGGCGGGAGTGGGCAAGAGACCCAGTACTTC. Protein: CASSAGGSGQETQYF.

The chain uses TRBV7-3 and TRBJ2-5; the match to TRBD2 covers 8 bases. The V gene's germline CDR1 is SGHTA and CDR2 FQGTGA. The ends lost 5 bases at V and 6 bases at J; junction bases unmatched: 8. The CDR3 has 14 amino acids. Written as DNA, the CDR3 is TGTGCCAGCAGCCTCAGCGGGAGTGCGAAGACCCAGTACTTC. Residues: CASSLSGSAKTQYF.

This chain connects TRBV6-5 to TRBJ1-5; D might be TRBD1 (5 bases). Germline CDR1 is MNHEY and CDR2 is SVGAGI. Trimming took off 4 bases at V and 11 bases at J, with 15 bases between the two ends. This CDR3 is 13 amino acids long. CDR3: CASSWLQGGSQHF. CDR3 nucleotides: TGTGCCAGCAGTTGGCTGCAGGGAGGGTCCCAGCATTTT.

The CDR3 is CASSVAGASYNEQFF. DNA for the CDR3: TGTGCCAGCAGCGTCGCAGGGGCCTCCTACAATGAGCAGTTCTTC. J is TRBJ2-1 and V is TRBV9, with D maybe TRBD1 (6 bases). The CDR3 loop spans 15 amino acids. V dropped 2 bases and J dropped 0 bases, with 9 bases sitting between them. Looked up from germline, CDR1 is SGDLS and CDR2 is YYNGEE.

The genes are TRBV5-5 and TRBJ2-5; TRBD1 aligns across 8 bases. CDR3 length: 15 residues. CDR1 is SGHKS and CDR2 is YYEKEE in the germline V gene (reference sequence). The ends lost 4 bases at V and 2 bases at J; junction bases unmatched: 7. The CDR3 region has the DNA TGTGCCAGCAGCAACCCAAGACAGGGGCAAGAGACCCAGTACTTC. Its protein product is CASSNPRQGQETQYF.

In DNA form, the CDR3 reads TGTGCCACCAGTGATCTACCGACTAGCGGGAAACCCGGGGAGCTGTTTTTT. Encoded protein: CATSDLPTSGKPGELFF. This chain links TRBV24-1 with TRBJ2-2; TRBD2 matches at 11 bases. Germline CDR1 reads KGHDR; CDR2 reads SFDVKD. Germline trimming cut 3 bases from V and 6 bases from J; bases unmatched to any gene: 8. The CDR3 runs to 17 residues.

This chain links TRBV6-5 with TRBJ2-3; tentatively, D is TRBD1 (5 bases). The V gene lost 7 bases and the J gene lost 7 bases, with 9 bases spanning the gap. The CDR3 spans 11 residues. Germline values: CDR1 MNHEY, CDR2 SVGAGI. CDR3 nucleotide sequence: TGTGCCAGCACTCAGGGAAATACGCAGTATTTT. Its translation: CASTQGNTQYF.

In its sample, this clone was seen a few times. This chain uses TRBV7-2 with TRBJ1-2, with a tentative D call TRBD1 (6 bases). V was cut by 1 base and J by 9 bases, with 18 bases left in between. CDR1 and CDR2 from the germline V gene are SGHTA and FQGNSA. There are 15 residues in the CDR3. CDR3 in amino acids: CASSLVAGVRDSYTF. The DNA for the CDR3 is TGTGCCAGCAGCTTAGTGGCAGGGGTACGCGACAGCTACACCTTC.

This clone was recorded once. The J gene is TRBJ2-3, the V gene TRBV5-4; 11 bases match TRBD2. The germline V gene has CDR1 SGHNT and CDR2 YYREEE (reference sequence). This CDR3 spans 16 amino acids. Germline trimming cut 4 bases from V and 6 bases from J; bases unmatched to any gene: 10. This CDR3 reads CASSQHVAGGSDTQYF. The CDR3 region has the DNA TGTGCCAGCAGCCAACACGTAGCGGGAGGGTCGGATACGCAGTATTTT.

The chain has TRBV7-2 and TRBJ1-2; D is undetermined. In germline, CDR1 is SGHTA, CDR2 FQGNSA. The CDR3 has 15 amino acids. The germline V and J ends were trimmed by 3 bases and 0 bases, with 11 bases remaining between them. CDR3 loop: CASSFISQTNYGYTF. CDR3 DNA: TGTGCCAGCAGCTTTATTTCACAGACTAACTATGGCTACACCTTC. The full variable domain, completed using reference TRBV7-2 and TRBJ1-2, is GAGVSQSPSNKVTEKGKDVELRCDPISGHTALYWYRQSLGQGLEFLIYFQGNSAPDKSGLPSDRFSAERTGGSVSTLTIQRTQQEDSAVYLCASSFISQTNYGYTFGSGTRLTVV.

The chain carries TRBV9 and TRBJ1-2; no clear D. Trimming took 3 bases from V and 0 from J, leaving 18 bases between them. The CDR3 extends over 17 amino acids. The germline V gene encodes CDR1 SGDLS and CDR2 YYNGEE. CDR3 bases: TGTGCCAGCAGCGGACCGGTGGTGGTGACATCTAACTATGGCTACACCTTC. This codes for CASSGPVVVTSNYGYTF.

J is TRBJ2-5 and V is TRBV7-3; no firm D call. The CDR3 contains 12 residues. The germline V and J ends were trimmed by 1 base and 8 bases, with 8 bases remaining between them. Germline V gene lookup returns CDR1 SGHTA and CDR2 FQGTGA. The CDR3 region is CASSLKLFTQYF. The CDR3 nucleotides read TGTGCCAGCAGCTTAAAGCTGTTTACCCAGTACTTC.

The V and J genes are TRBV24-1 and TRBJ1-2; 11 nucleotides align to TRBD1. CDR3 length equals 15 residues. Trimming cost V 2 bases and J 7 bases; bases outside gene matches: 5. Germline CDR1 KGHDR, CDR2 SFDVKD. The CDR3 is CATSDSRTGGSGYTF. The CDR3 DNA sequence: TGTGCCACCAGTGATTCCAGGACAGGGGGCTCTGGCTACACCTTC.

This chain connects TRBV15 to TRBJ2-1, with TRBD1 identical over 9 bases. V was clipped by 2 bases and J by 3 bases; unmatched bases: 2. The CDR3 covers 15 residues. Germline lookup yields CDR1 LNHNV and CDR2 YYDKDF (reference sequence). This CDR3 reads CATSRTGGGYNEQFF. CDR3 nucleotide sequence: TGTGCCACCAGCAGAACAGGGGGCGGCTACAATGAGCAGTTCTTC.

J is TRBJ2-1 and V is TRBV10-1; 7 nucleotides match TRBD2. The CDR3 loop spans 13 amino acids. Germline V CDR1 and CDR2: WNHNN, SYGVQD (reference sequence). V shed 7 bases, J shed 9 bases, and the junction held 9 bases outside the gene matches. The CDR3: CASTEGRDFEQFF. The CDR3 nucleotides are TGCGCCAGCACCGAGGGGAGGGACTTTGAGCAGTTCTTC.

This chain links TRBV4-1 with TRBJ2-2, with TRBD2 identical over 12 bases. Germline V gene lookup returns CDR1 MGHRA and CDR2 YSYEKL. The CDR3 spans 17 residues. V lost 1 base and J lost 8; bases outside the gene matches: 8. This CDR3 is CASSQVSSGGASGELFF. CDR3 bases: TGCGCCAGCAGCCAAGTTTCTAGCGGGGGGGCGTCTGGGGAGCTGTTTTTT.

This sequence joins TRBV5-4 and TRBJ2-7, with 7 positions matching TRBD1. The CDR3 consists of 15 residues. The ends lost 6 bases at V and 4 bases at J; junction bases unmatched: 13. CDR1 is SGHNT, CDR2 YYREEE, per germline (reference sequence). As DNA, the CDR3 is TGTGCCAGCACCTTCCCGGGACAGACGGTGTACGAGCAGTACTTC. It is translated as CASTFPGQTVYEQYF.

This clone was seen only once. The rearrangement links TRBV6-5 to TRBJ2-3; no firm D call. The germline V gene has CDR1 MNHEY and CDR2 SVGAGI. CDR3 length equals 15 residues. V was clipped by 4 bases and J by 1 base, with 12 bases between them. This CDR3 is CASSFPTSGTDTQYF. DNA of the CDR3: TGTGCCAGCAGTTTCCCTACTTCGGGCACAGATACGCAGTATTTT.

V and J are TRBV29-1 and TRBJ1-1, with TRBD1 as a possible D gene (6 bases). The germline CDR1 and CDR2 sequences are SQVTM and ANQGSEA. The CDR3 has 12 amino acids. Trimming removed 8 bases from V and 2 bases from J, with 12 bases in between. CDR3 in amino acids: CSFFGGNTEAFF. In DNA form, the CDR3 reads TGCAGCTTTTTTGGGGGCAACACTGAAGCTTTCTTT.

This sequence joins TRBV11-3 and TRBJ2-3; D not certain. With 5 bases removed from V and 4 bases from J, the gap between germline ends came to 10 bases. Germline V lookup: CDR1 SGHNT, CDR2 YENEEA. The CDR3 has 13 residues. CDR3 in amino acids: CASSASPSDTQYF. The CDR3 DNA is TGTGCCAGCAGCGCGAGTCCATCAGATACGCAGTATTTT.

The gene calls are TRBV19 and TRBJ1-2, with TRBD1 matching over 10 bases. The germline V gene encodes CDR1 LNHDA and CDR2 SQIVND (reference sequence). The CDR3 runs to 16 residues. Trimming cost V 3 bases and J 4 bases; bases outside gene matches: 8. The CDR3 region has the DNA TGTGCCAGTAGTATGTCAGTGGGACAGGGGTCCTATGGCTACACCTTC. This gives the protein CASSMSVGQGSYGYTF.

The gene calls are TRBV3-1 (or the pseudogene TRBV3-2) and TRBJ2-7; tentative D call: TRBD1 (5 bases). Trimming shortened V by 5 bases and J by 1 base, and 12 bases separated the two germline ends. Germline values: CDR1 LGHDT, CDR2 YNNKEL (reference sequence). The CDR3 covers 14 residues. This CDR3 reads CASSEQAYSYEQYF. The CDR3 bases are TGTGCCAGCAGCGAACAGGCCTATTCCTACGAGCAGTACTTC.

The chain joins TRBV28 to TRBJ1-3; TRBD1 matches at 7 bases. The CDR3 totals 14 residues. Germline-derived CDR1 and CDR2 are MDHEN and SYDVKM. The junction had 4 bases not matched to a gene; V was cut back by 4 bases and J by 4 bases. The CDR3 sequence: CASSYRGEGNTIYF. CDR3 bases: TGTGCCAGCAGTTACAGGGGCGAAGGAAACACCATATATTTT.

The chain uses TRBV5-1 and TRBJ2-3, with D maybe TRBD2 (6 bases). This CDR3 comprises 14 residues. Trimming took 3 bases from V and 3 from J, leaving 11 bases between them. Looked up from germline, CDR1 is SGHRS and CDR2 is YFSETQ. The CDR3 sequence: CASSSRRGTDTQYF. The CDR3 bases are TGCGCCAGCAGCTCTAGACGGGGGACAGATACGCAGTATTTT.

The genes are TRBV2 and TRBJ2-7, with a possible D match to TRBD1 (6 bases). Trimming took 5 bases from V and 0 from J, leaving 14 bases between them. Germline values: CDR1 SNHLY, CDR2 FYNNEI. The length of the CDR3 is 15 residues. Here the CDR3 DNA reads TGTGCCAGCAGTCTTATCAGGGGACCCTCCTACGAGCAGTACTTC. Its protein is CASSLIRGPSYEQYF.